One and the same sample provided the 17 T cell receptor beta chains below, sequenced in a study of blood T cell repertoires in COVID-19. Sequenced by immunoSEQ multiplex PCR; TCRdb stores in-frame clones only, minus some. The repertoire consists of a few hundred thousand clones, with roughly nine tenths occurring once and the leading ten covering 5.5% to 7%. Sequencing input: PBMCs or T cells enriched from blood (not recorded which). These receptors were collected from a woman in her 30s who had recovered from COVID-19.

This clone was seen once. The chain links TRBV7-2 to TRBJ1-4, with 9 bases matching TRBD1. Germline loops: CDR1 SGHTA, CDR2 FQGNSA. This CDR3 region has 16 residues. V lost 2 bases to trimming and J lost 5 bases; unmatched junction nucleotides: 6. Here the CDR3 reads CASSLWSGTGNEKLFF. The CDR3 DNA reads as TGTGCCAGCAGCTTATGGTCTGGGACAGGGAATGAAAAACTGTTTTTT. Full variable domain (rest looked up from reference TRBV7-2 and TRBJ1-4): GAGVSQSPSNKVTEKGKDVELRCDPISGHTALYWYRQSLGQGLEFLIYFQGNSAPDKSGLPSDRFSAERTGGSVSTLTIQRTQQEDSAVYLCASSLWSGTGNEKLFFGSGTQLSVL.

This clone was found once. V gene TRBV28 combines with J gene TRBJ1-5; D gene uncertain. The length of the CDR3 is 14 residues. The V gene's germline CDR1 is MDHEN and CDR2 SYDVKM. With 2 bases removed from V and 5 bases from J, the gap between germline ends came to 10 bases. This CDR3 is CASSLGQTYQPQHF. DNA of the CDR3: TGTGCCAGCAGTTTAGGGCAGACCTATCAGCCCCAGCATTTT. Full variable domain (missing parts from reference TRBV28 and TRBJ1-5): DVKVTQSSRYLVKRTGEKVFLECVQDMDHENMFWYRQDPGLGLRLIYFSYDVKMKEKGDIPEGYSVSREKKERFSLILESASTNQTSMYLCASSLGQTYQPQHFGDGTRLSIL.

The chain links TRBV28 to TRBJ2-7, with D hard to call. V was shortened by 6 bases and J by 0 bases, with 9 bases between the two germline ends. The CDR3 has 13 residues. The germline CDR1 and CDR2 sequences are MDHEN and SYDVKM. CDR3 residues: CASRSTSSYEQYF. Written as DNA, the CDR3 is TGTGCCAGCAGATCCACGAGCTCCTACGAGCAGTACTTC.

The rearrangement links TRBV11-1 to TRBJ1-1, with a tentative D call TRBD1 (5 bases). V lost 5 bases and J 3 bases, leaving 10 bases between the germline ends. Germline V gives CDR1 SGHAT, CDR2 FQDESV (reference sequence). The CDR3 has 13 residues. CDR3: CASSGWGHTEAFF. Written as DNA, the CDR3 is TGTGCCAGCAGCGGTTGGGGCCACACTGAAGCTTTCTTT.

The J gene is TRBJ1-2, the V gene TRBV9; perhaps TRBD1 as D (5 bases). CDR3 length: 17 residues. CDR1 SGDLS and CDR2 YYNGEE come from the germline V gene. V was pared by 0 bases and J by 4 bases, with 19 bases between. CDR3 in amino acids: CASSVVDIYLYPYGYTF. The CDR3 coding sequence is TGTGCCAGCAGCGTAGTGGACATCTACCTATATCCCTATGGCTACACCTTC.

This chain links TRBV5-6 with TRBJ2-1; 9 bases match TRBD1. The CDR3 runs to 13 residues. Germline loops: CDR1 SGHDT, CDR2 YYEEEE. The V segment lost 8 bases and the J segment 7 bases; nucleotides outside the gene matches: 7. CDR3 nucleotides: TGTGCCAGTAACTCCGACAGGGGGAATGAGCAGTTCTTC. Residues: CASNSDRGNEQFF. Looking up the rest from reference TRBV5-6 and TRBJ2-1 gives the full variable domain: DAGVTQSPTHLIKTRGQQVTLRCSPKSGHDTVSWYQQALGQGPQFIFQYYEEEERQRGNFPDRFSGHQFPNYSSELNVNALLLGDSALYLCASNSDRGNEQFFGPGTRLTVL.

This clone appeared a few times. This chain links TRBV30 with TRBJ1-2; tentatively, D is TRBD1 (6 bases). The V end was cut by 0 bases, the J end by 6 bases, with 14 bases between. Germline-derived CDR1 and CDR2 are GTSNPN and SVGIG (reference sequence). This CDR3 comprises 14 residues. The chain's CDR3 is CAWSVPRTVDGYTF. CDR3 nucleotides: TGTGCCTGGAGTGTACCGAGGACAGTCGATGGCTACACCTTC.

V is TRBV7-9 and J is TRBJ1-3; TRBD1 agrees at 11 bases. This CDR3 region has 16 residues. Germline lookup yields CDR1 SEHNR and CDR2 FQNEAQ (reference sequence). The ends lost 5 bases at V and 4 bases at J; junction bases unmatched: 7. The CDR3 here is CASSDWTGGLGNTIYF. CDR3 bases: TGTGCCAGCAGCGATTGGACAGGGGGCTTGGGAAACACCATATATTTT.

This chain links TRBV9 with TRBJ2-7; D ambiguous. The CDR3 is made up of 14 amino acids. The germline V and J ends were trimmed by 0 bases and 2 bases, with 9 bases remaining between them. The germline gives CDR1 SGDLS, CDR2 YYNGEE. CDR3 amino acids: CASSVGVGTYEQYF. The CDR3 bases are TGTGCCAGCAGCGTAGGGGTGGGCACCTACGAGCAGTACTTC.

The chain employs TRBV29-1 and TRBJ2-1; 8 positions match TRBD2. This CDR3 region has 13 residues. The V and J ends lost 3 bases and 9 bases, in that order; junction bases with no gene match: 7. Germline V gene data show CDR1 as SQVTM and CDR2 as ANQGSEA. Here the CDR3 DNA reads TGCAGCGTTGATAGACTACGGGGGGGTGAGCAGTTCTTC. It yields the protein CSVDRLRGGEQFF.

The chain combines TRBV7-8 with TRBJ1-2; TRBD1 aligns across 11 bases. The CDR3 runs to 14 residues. Looked up from germline, CDR1 is SGHVS and CDR2 is FQNEAQ. J was trimmed by 8 bases and V by 1 base; bases with no gene match: 3. The CDR3, as DNA: TGTGCCAGCAGCTTAGTGGGACAGGGGGTCGGCTACACCTTC. Residues: CASSLVGQGVGYTF.

This chain joins TRBV19 and TRBJ1-5; D not certain. Germline-derived CDR1 and CDR2 are LNHDA and SQIVND (reference sequence). The CDR3 spans 13 residues. V was cut by 4 bases and J by 9 bases, with 13 bases left in between. The CDR3 bases are TGTGCCAGTAGTACCCCGTCAGTTACGCCCCAGCATTTT. Protein: CASSTPSVTPQHF.

This clone has just a few counts. CDR3 in DNA: TGTGCCTGGAGTGGGCCTCCGGGGGGAAACACCATATATTTT. This codes for CAWSGPPGGNTIYF. V and J are TRBV30 and TRBJ1-3, with D uncertain. Trimming left V 1 base short and J 4 bases short, with 11 bases between. The V gene's germline CDR1 is GTSNPN and CDR2 SVGIG (reference sequence). The CDR3 has 14 amino acids.

This clone was seen a handful of times. The chain carries TRBV27 and TRBJ2-5; D is possibly TRBD2 (7 bases). In germline, CDR1 is MNHEY, CDR2 SMNVEV (reference sequence). Deletions cut 8 bases from V and 4 bases from J, with 17 bases between. This CDR3 is 14 amino acids long. As DNA, the CDR3 is TGTGCCAGCCACAGGGTGGGGGGGGTAGAGACCCAGTACTTC. Its protein product is CASHRVGGVETQYF.

V is TRBV4-1 and J is TRBJ1-1; 10 bases align to TRBD1. Looked up from germline, CDR1 is MGHRA and CDR2 is YSYEKL. Trimming took 0 bases from V and 10 from J; bases not matched to a gene: 8. This CDR3 has 15 amino acids. The CDR3 reads CASSQEGQGMLGAFF. CDR3 nucleotide sequence: TGCGCCAGCAGCCAAGAGGGACAGGGGATGTTAGGAGCTTTCTTT.

The CDR3: CASSLTGGSGYTF. The CDR3 coding sequence is TGTGCCAGCAGTTTGACAGGGGGAAGCGGCTACACCTTC. The J gene is TRBJ1-2, the V gene TRBV6-5; 9 bases align to TRBD1. There are 13 residues in the CDR3. The V gene's germline CDR1 is MNHEY and CDR2 SVGAGI. The V gene end was trimmed by 4 bases and the J gene end by 8 bases; junction bases not matched to a gene: 5.

This chain joins TRBV7-2 and TRBJ2-7; 9 nucleotides align to TRBD1. The germline V gene encodes CDR1 SGHTA and CDR2 FQGNSA. The CDR3 consists of 14 residues. V lost 4 bases to trimming and J lost 6 bases; unmatched junction nucleotides: 7. The CDR3 is CASSSPGQGGEQYF. The CDR3 nucleotides read TGTGCCAGCAGCTCACCGGGACAGGGTGGCGAGCAGTACTTC.